This is a list of T cell receptor beta chains from one sample in a study of cytomegalovirus exposure and HLA in healthy donors. Profiling relied on immunoSEQ multiplex PCR, and the TCRdb table lists in-frame clones only, not all of them. The repertoire holds under 110,000 clones, with roughly 74% as singletons. Sequenced: PBMCs. The origin of the receptors is a woman between 40 and 50 years old in good health and CMV-seronegative. Each CDR3 is given with its conserved first and last residue.

v_call,cdr3_aa
TRBV10-3,CAISAGSNEQFF
TRBV9,CASSVSYRRGCGQYF
TRBV5-1,CASSLVSLAGAYNEQFF
TRBV19,CASSTDRERGYGYTF
TRBV28,CASSAGQGVDQPQHF
TRBV7-9,CASSSLIEVNYGYTF
TRBV30,CAAPTGANTNTEAFF
TRBV30,CAWNHLDKGGKSGCTF
TRBV7-9,CASSPPPAGGRVTDTQYF
TRBV4-3,CASSPNAGTSNEQFF
TRBV9,CASSPKVAGGLNTEAFF
TRBV21-1,CAIWDRVDTGELFF
TRBV4-1,CASSQDENRVGTDTQYF
TRBV4-1,CASSQGSGGIQETQYF
TRBV2,CASRNEGFGANVLTF
TRBV27,CASSLPYRGNQETQYF
TRBV10-3,CAISESSLSGNTIYF
TRBV27,CASSADTTWELFF
TRBV7-9,CSSSSLSLGYTF
TRBV2,CASIPLALPGELFF
TRBV6-6,CASGTGGYYGYTF
TRBV7-2,CASSLDWNQPQHF
TRBV6-6,CASSSIRGGSYEQYF